These T cell receptor beta chains were read from a single sample in a study of TIL therapy for anti-PD-1-resistant metastatic lung cancer. This table comes from immunoSEQ multiplex PCR, and its TCRdb copy is limited to in-frame clones, with some not included. The sample has tens of thousands of clones, 72% seen once. This specimen consisted of tumor tissue, obtained at baseline. These receptors originate from a person between 25 and 80 years old with non-small cell lung cancer. The CDR3 runs from the conserved cysteine through the conserved F or W. A D gene is named only where the DNA matches it firmly.

v_call: TRBV11-3
d_call: .
cdr3_aa: CASSFIASSANEQFF

v_call: TRBV6-1
d_call: TRBD1
cdr3_aa: CASRSGTGEIETQYF

v_call: TRBV2
d_call: TRBD2
cdr3_aa: CASSAWTSGGQETQYF

v_call: TRBV19
d_call: .
cdr3_aa: CASSIALQGVGNTIYF

v_call: TRBV7-9
d_call: TRBD1
cdr3_aa: CASSEGQVDGIQYF

v_call: TRBV5-6
d_call: .
cdr3_aa: CARRGQGVVTGELFF

v_call: TRBV19
d_call: .
cdr3_aa: CASSIGQGYGYTF

v_call: TRBV30
d_call: TRBD1
cdr3_aa: CAWSRQGRGGQPQHF

v_call: TRBV6-1
d_call: TRBD1
cdr3_aa: CASRDRGSNQPQHF

v_call: TRBV6-5
d_call: TRBD1
cdr3_aa: CASNGQGSPLHF

v_call: TRBV6-5
d_call: .
cdr3_aa: CASSRQSGNEKLFF

v_call: TRBV7-3
d_call: .
cdr3_aa: CASSLIGDQQYF

v_call: TRBV6-5
d_call: .
cdr3_aa: CASMGAYNEQFF

v_call: TRBV14
d_call: .
cdr3_aa: CASSLVGGGLTEAFF

v_call: TRBV6-1
d_call: TRBD1
cdr3_aa: CASSGTGDTGELFF

v_call: TRBV7-9
d_call: .
cdr3_aa: CASSTGTANTGELFF

v_call: TRBV10-3
d_call: .
cdr3_aa: CAIVDDGYEQYF

v_call: TRBV4-3
d_call: .
cdr3_aa: CASSQAGYTDTQYF

v_call: TRBV30
d_call: TRBD1
cdr3_aa: CAWSVQGTGVADTQYF

v_call: TRBV19
d_call: .
cdr3_aa: CASSMMGGGNTEAFF

v_call: TRBV13
d_call: TRBD2
cdr3_aa: CASSLRGLAGRYEQFF

v_call: TRBV30
d_call: .
cdr3_aa: CAWRLGAETQYF

v_call: TRBV7-6
d_call: TRBD1
cdr3_aa: CASSYRQGVSEQYF

v_call: TRBV29-1
d_call: .
cdr3_aa: CSVVLLESLMDEQYF

v_call: TRBV21-1
d_call: .
cdr3_aa: CASSKAQGSSYNEQFF

v_call: TRBV27
d_call: .
cdr3_aa: CASSLGPQGNYGYTF

v_call: TRBV9
d_call: .
cdr3_aa: CASSPAGRVAEAFF

v_call: TRBV7-2
d_call: .
cdr3_aa: CASSLDGQGRTQYF

v_call: TRBV12-5
d_call: .
cdr3_aa: CASGLGGYGYTF

v_call: TRBV28
d_call: .
cdr3_aa: CASSSPTDRSDGYTF

v_call: TRBV10-3
d_call: .
cdr3_aa: CAISTASSGANVLTF

v_call: TRBV19
d_call: .
cdr3_aa: CASSMTPSYEQFF

v_call: TRBV30
d_call: TRBD1
cdr3_aa: CAFRDSYNSPLHF

v_call: TRBV21-1
d_call: .
cdr3_aa: CASSPPLGSSYEQYF

v_call: TRBV29-1
d_call: .
cdr3_aa: CSVEKDSGYEQYF

v_call: TRBV10-3
d_call: .
cdr3_aa: CAIREDRKRAFF

v_call: TRBV11-3
d_call: .
cdr3_aa: CARIERETNQPQHF

v_call: TRBV7-9
d_call: .
cdr3_aa: CASSLTWTSTDTQYF

v_call: TRBV11-3
d_call: .
cdr3_aa: CATSSRLYNEQFF

v_call: TRBV11-2
d_call: TRBD2
cdr3_aa: CASSLLARSTDTQYF

v_call: TRBV6-5
d_call: .
cdr3_aa: CASSYSKGGVSYEQYF

v_call: TRBV7-7
d_call: TRBD1
cdr3_aa: CASSLTGSNEQYF

v_call: TRBV4-3
d_call: .
cdr3_aa: CASSQAGGYLHF

v_call: TRBV7-9
d_call: TRBD1
cdr3_aa: CASSPTGVPDTQYF

v_call: TRBV9
d_call: .
cdr3_aa: CASSEGVSSNQPQHF

v_call: TRBV10-2
d_call: TRBD1
cdr3_aa: CASSPGGSQPQHF

v_call: TRBV19
d_call: TRBD2
cdr3_aa: CASTALSGSSYEQYF

v_call: TRBV7-2
d_call: TRBD2
cdr3_aa: CASSLALEPGLAGASTDTQYF

v_call: TRBV10-3
d_call: TRBD2
cdr3_aa: CAIKGVGLAGIETQYF

v_call: TRBV6-4
d_call: .
cdr3_aa: CASSAEGGTNTEAFF

v_call: TRBV5-1
d_call: .
cdr3_aa: CASRPNSGAEAFF